A single sample is the source of the 19 T cell receptor beta chains below, sequenced in a study of identical twins. Using its own MiXCR run on the 5' RACE reads, TCRdb lists one record per CDR3 protein. Of fewer than 900,000 distinct CDR3 sequences in the sample, approximately 18% were seen once. The same data also went into a second study, on T cells expressing NK-cell markers.

Sequencing used PBMCs. All receptors derive from a woman aged 18-30 years in good health.

The rearrangement links TRBV5-1 to TRBJ2-1, with 7 bases fitting TRBD1. The germline CDR1 and CDR2 sequences are SGHRS and YFSETQ. CDR3 size: 16 residues. The J segment lost 8 bases and the V segment lost 0 bases, leaving 11 bases of the junction unmatched. The chain's CDR3 is CASSLVGSGGSDEQFF. CDR3 DNA: TGCGCCAGCAGCTTGGTTGGGTCAGGGGGTAGCGATGAGCAGTTCTTC.

The V and J genes are TRBV20-1 and TRBJ2-3, with 7 bases matching TRBD2. The V gene's germline CDR1 is DFQATT and CDR2 SNEGSKA (reference sequence). The CDR3 covers 13 residues. Trimming took 5 bases from V and 2 from J; bases not matched to a gene: 4. CDR3 DNA sequence: TGCAGTGCTGTAGCGGGCCCCACAGATACGCAGTATTTT. It translates to CSAVAGPTDTQYF.

CDR3 DNA sequence: TGTGCCAGCAGGGTCCAGGTCTACGAGCAGTACTTC. The encoded protein is CASRVQVYEQYF. V gene TRBV2 combines with J gene TRBJ2-7; no clear D. V was cut by 6 bases and J by 3 bases, with 9 bases left in between. Germline V CDR1 and CDR2: SNHLY, FYNNEI. The length of the CDR3 is 12 residues.

This clonotype turned up a few times. This rearrangement joins TRBV5-5 to TRBJ1-3; TRBD1 is a possible D gene (6 bases). There are 14 residues in the CDR3. The V end lost 4 bases, the J end lost 3 bases, and 11 bases lay between the germline ends. Per the germline V gene, CDR1 is SGHKS and CDR2 is YYEKEE (reference sequence). The CDR3: CASSATGNGNTIYF. The CDR3 DNA sequence: TGTGCCAGCAGCGCCACAGGGAATGGAAACACCATATATTTT.

This clonotype appeared a few times. The CDR3 DNA reads TGTGCCAGCTCCATCGGCGGCCAGGGCTACGAGCAGTACTTC. Translation: CASSIGGQGYEQYF. The V gene is TRBV7-8, the J gene TRBJ2-7; a possible D gene is TRBD1 (5 bases). Between the trimmed V and J ends, which lost 8 bases and 3 bases, there was a span of 17 bases. Germline loops: CDR1 SGHVS, CDR2 FQNEAQ. This CDR3 comprises 14 residues.

The V and J genes are TRBV6-1 and TRBJ1-6; D not certain. The CDR3 has 13 amino acids. Germline V gene sequence: CDR1 MNHNS, CDR2 SASEGT. Trimming took 6 bases from V and 11 from J, leaving 14 bases between them. CDR3 residues: CASRLYLSAPLHF. The DNA of the CDR3 is TGTGCCAGCAGACTTTACTTAAGTGCACCCCTCCACTTT.

In its sample, this clonotype was seen many times. The CDR3 DNA reads TGTGCCAGCAGGGGAACCAGCTCTAACTATGGCTACACCTTC. Protein sequence: CASRGTSSNYGYTF. V gene TRBV12-3 or TRBV12-4 combines with J gene TRBJ1-2, with D hard to call. V lost 6 bases and J 0 bases, leaving 11 bases between the germline ends. The CDR3 has 14 residues.

The J gene is TRBJ2-3, the V gene TRBV20-1; 13 bases are a match to TRBD2. Germline CDR1 is DFQATT and CDR2 is SNEGSKA (reference sequence). This CDR3 is 15 amino acids long. V shed 1 base and J 5 bases; nucleotides not matched to a gene: 3. The CDR3 coding sequence is TGCAGTGCTAGAGGAGGGACTAGCGGGGAAGATACGCAGTATTTT. This translates into CSARGGTSGEDTQYF.

The chain recombines TRBV7-8 with TRBJ1-1; no firm D call. Between the trimmed V and J ends, which lost 2 bases and 8 bases, there was a span of 12 bases. This CDR3 contains 13 residues. From germline, CDR1 is SGHVS and CDR2 FQNEAQ. As DNA, the CDR3 is TGTGCCAGCAGCTTAAGGGCGGCATTGGAAGCTTTCTTT. Amino acid sequence: CASSLRAALEAFF.

J is TRBJ2-2 and V is TRBV5-1; D might be TRBD2 (5 bases). Trimming left V 2 bases short and J 6 bases short, with 11 bases between. The CDR3 has 14 residues. CDR1 and CDR2 from the germline V gene are SGHRS and YFSETQ. The CDR3: CASSFGLGAGELFF. The CDR3 DNA reads TGCGCCAGCAGCTTCGGGCTGGGAGCCGGGGAGCTGTTTTTT.

The chain joins TRBV10-2 to TRBJ2-7, with D possibly matching TRBD2 (6 bases). Germline V gene sequence: CDR1 WSHSY, CDR2 SAAADI. The CDR3 totals 14 residues. The V end lost 7 bases, the J end lost 2 bases, and 15 bases lay between the germline ends. CDR3 DNA: TGCGCCAGCAAGAGTAGCGGACTCACCTACGAGCAGTACTTC. Translation: CASKSSGLTYEQYF.

This clonotype occurred a few times. The rearrangement links TRBV5-6 to TRBJ2-4, with D possibly matching TRBD2 (6 bases). Germline CDR1 reads SGHDT; CDR2 reads YYEEEE. Trimming pared 2 bases from V and 8 bases from J, leaving 11 bases between. The CDR3 is 13 amino acids. The CDR3 DNA sequence: TGTGCCAGCAGCTTTGGGACTGGGGACATTCAGTACTTC. This gives the protein CASSFGTGDIQYF.

This rearrangement joins TRBV20-1 to TRBJ2-7; D is uncertain. This CDR3 comprises 14 residues. Looked up from germline, CDR1 is DFQATT and CDR2 is SNEGSKA (reference sequence). V was pared by 2 bases and J by 2 bases, with 13 bases between. The CDR3 region has the DNA TGCAGTGCTAGAATCGCTGCATCCCCCTACGAGCAGTACTTC. It specifies CSARIAASPYEQYF.

The gene calls are TRBV3-1 and TRBJ2-1, with TRBD2 matching over 11 bases. The CDR3 is 15 residues long. Looked up from germline, CDR1 is LGHDT and CDR2 is YNNKEL (reference sequence). Trimming cost V 5 bases and J 6 bases; bases outside gene matches: 6. Here the CDR3 reads CASSSLAGGINEQFF. The CDR3 bases are TGTGCCAGCAGCTCCTTAGCGGGAGGGATCAATGAGCAGTTCTTC.

The genes are TRBV12-3 or TRBV12-4 and TRBJ2-1; D is perhaps TRBD1 or TRBD2 (6 bases each). Trimming took off 2 bases at V and 7 bases at J, with 18 bases between the two ends. The CDR3 runs to 16 residues. CDR3 residues: CASSLWGATQRNEQFF. The DNA of the CDR3 is TGTGCCAGCAGTTTATGGGGGGCCACCCAACGGAATGAGCAGTTCTTC.

In its sample, this clonotype was seen a few times. V and J are TRBV28 and TRBJ1-2; tentative D call: TRBD1 (6 bases). This CDR3 comprises 13 residues. Germline CDR1 MDHEN, CDR2 SYDVKM. Trimming pared 6 bases from V and 8 bases from J, leaving 16 bases between. The chain's CDR3 is CASRRTATEGYTF. CDR3 nucleotide sequence: TGTGCCAGCAGGCGGACAGCGACGGAGGGCTACACCTTC.

This clonotype was seen more than once but under ten times. This chain uses TRBV7-6 with TRBJ1-3; D ambiguous. Germline CDR1 is SGHVS and CDR2 is FNYEAQ. CDR3 size: 15 residues. Between the trimmed V and J ends, which lost 3 bases and 4 bases, there was a span of 13 bases. The CDR3 DNA sequence: TGTGCCAGCAGCTTGCAAAGGGTTTCCGGAAACACCATATATTTT. Its translation is CASSLQRVSGNTIYF.

The chain links TRBV12-3 or TRBV12-4 to TRBJ1-1; D gene ambiguous. Between the trimmed V and J ends, which lost 3 bases and 11 bases, there was a span of 16 bases. CDR3 size: 13 residues. The CDR3 sequence is CASSLETFGFAFF. In DNA form, the CDR3 reads TGTGCCAGCAGTTTGGAGACATTCGGCTTTGCTTTCTTT.

This clonotype turned up a few times. V gene TRBV3-1 combines with J gene TRBJ2-2, with D unclear. V was shortened by 3 bases and J by 1 base, with 12 bases between the two germline ends. The CDR3 covers 16 residues. Looked up from germline, CDR1 is LGHDT and CDR2 is YNNKEL (reference sequence). Here the CDR3 reads CASSHPSLRNTGELFF. Here the CDR3 DNA reads TGTGCCAGCAGCCACCCCTCCCTCCGGAACACCGGGGAGCTGTTTTTT.